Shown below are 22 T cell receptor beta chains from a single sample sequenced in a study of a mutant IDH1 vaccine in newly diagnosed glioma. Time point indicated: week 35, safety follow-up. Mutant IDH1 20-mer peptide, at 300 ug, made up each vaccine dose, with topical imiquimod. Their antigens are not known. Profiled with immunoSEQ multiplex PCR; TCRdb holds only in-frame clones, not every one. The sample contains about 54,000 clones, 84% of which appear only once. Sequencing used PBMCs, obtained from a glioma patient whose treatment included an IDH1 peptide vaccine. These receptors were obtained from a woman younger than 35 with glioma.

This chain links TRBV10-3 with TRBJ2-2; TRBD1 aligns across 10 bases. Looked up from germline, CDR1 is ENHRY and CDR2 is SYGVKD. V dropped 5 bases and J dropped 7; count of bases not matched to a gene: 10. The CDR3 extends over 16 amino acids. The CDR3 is CAISSTDRGLNGELFF. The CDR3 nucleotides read TGTGCCATCAGTTCAACAGACAGGGGGCTAAACGGGGAGCTGTTTTTT.

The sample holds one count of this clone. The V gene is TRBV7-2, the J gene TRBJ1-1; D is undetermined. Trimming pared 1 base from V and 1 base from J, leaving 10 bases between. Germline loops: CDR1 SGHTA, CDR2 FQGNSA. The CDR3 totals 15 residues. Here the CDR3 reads CASSLDQAANTEAFF. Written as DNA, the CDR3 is TGTGCCAGCAGCTTAGATCAGGCGGCGAACACTGAAGCTTTCTTT. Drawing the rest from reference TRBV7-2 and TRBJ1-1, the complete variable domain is GAGVSQSPSNKVTEKGKDVELRCDPISGHTALYWYRQSLGQGLEFLIYFQGNSAPDKSGLPSDRFSAERTGGSVSTLTIQRTQQEDSAVYLCASSLDQAANTEAFFGQGTRLTVV.

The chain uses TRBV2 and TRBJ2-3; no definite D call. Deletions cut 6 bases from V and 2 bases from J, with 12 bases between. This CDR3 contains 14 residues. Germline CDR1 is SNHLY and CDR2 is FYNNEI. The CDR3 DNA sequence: TGTGCCAGCAGCGACCTCCTCCTCACAGATACGCAGTATTTT. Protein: CASSDLLLTDTQYF.

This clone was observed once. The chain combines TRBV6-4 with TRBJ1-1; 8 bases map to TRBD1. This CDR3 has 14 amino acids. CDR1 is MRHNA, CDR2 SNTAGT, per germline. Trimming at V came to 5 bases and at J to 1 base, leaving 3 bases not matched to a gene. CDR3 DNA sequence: TGTGCCAGCAGTCCCGGGACAGGGAACACTGAAGCTTTCTTT. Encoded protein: CASSPGTGNTEAFF.

As DNA, the CDR3 is TGTGCCAGCAGCCCCAGCAGCTTGGTCGGCCGACCGCGGGACAGCTCCTACGAGCAGTACTTC. As protein: CASSPSSLVGRPRDSSYEQYF. V and J are TRBV4-2 and TRBJ2-7; TRBD1 might be the D (7 bases). Germline-derived CDR1 and CDR2 are LGHNA and YNFKEQ. Trimming shortened V by 4 bases and J by 0 bases, and 31 bases separated the two germline ends. CDR3 length equals 21 residues.

The CDR3 reads CASSAPRVENEQFF. CDR3 nucleotide sequence: TGCGCCAGCAGCGCCCCCCGGGTGGAGAATGAGCAGTTCTTC. This chain joins TRBV5-1 and TRBJ2-1; D gene ambiguous. Germline V gives CDR1 SGHRS, CDR2 YFSETQ. The CDR3 runs 14 residues. V was cut by 4 bases and J by 7 bases, with 15 bases left in between.

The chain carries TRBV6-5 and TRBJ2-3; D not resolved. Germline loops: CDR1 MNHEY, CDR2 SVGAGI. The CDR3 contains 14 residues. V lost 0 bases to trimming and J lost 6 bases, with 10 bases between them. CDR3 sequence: CASSYSTRPDTQYF. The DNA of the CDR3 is TGTGCCAGCAGTTACTCGACCCGCCCGGATACGCAGTATTTT.

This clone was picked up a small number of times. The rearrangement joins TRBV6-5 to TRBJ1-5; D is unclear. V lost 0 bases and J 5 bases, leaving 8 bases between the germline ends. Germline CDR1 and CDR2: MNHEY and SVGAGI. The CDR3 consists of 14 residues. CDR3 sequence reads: CASSYSTADQPQHF. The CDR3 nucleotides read TGTGCCAGCAGTTACTCGACCGCCGATCAGCCCCAGCATTTT.

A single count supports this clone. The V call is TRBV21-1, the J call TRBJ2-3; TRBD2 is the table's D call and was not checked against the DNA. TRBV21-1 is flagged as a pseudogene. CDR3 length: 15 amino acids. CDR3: CASRTSGDSTDTQYF. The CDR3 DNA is TGTGCCAGCAGGACTAGCGGCGATAGCACAGATACGCAGTATTTT.

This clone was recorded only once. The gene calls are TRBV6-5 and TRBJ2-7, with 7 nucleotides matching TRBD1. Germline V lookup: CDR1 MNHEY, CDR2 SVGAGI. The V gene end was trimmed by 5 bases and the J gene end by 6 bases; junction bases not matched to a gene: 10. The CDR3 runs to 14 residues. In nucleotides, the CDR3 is TGTGCCAGCAGTCCCGGGACAGCTCCTTCCGAGCAGTACTTC. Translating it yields CASSPGTAPSEQYF.

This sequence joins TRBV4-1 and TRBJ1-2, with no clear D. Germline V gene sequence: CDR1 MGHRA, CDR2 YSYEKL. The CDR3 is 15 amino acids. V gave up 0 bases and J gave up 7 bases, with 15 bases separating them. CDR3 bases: TGCGCCAGCAGCCAAGATAGGCAAGTGTTCCGTGGCTACACCTTC. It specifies CASSQDRQVFRGYTF.

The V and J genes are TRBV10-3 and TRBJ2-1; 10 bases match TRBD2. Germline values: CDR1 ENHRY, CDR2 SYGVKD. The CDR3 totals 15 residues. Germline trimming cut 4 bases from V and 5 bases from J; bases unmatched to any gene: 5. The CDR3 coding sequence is TGTGCCATCAGTGGCGCTAGCGGGAGCAACAATGAGCAGTTCTTC. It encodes CAISGASGSNNEQFF.

CDR3: CARRSDRGPPDTQYF. The CDR3 coding sequence is TGTGCCAGAAGATCCGACAGGGGGCCCCCAGATACGCAGTATTTT. J is TRBJ2-3 and V is TRBV5-3; 10 positions agree with TRBD1. TRBV5-3 is annotated as an ORF whose role is uncertain. V was clipped by 5 bases and J by 4 bases; unmatched bases: 7. This CDR3 contains 15 residues.

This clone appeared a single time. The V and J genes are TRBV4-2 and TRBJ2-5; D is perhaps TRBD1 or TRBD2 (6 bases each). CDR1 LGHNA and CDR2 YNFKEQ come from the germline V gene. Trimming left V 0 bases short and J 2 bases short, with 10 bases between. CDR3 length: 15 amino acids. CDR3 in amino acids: CASSQEGGQQETQYF. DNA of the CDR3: TGTGCCAGCAGCCAAGAGGGGGGCCAACAAGAGACCCAGTACTTC.

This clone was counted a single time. DNA of the CDR3: TGTGCCAGCAGCCCTCGGACGGGCTATGGCTACACCTTC. This translates into CASSPRTGYGYTF. The chain couples TRBV14 to TRBJ1-2, with D uncertain. CDR1 SGHDN and CDR2 FVKESK come from the germline V gene. V was cut by 4 bases and J by 4 bases, with 10 bases left in between. This CDR3 is 13 amino acids long.

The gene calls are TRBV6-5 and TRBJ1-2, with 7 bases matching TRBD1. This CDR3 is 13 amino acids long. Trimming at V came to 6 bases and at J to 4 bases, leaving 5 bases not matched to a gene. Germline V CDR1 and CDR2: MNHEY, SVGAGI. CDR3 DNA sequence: TGTGCCAGCAGCCCCTCAGGGGGCTATGGCTACACCTTC. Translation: CASSPSGGYGYTF.

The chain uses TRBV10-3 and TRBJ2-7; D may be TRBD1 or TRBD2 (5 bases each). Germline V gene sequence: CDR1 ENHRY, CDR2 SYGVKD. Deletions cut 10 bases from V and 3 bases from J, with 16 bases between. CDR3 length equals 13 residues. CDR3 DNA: TGTGCCACCTTAGGGACCAGGGACTACGAGCAGTACTTC. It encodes CATLGTRDYEQYF.

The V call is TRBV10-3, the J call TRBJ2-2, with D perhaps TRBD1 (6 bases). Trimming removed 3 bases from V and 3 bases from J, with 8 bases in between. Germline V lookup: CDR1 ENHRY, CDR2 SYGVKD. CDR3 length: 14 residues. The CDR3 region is CAISDHRDTGELFF. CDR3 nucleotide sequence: TGTGCCATCAGTGACCACAGGGACACCGGGGAGCTGTTTTTT.

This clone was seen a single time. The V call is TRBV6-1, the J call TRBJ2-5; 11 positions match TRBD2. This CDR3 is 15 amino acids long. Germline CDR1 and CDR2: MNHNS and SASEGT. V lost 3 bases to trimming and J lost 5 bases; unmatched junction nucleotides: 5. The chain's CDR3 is CASSDWLAGGETQYF. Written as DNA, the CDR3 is TGTGCCAGCAGTGATTGGCTAGCGGGAGGTGAGACCCAGTACTTC.

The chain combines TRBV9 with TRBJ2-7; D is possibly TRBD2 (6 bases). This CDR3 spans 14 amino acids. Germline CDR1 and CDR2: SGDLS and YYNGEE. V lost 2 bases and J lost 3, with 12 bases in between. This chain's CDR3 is CASSVAEGNYEQYF. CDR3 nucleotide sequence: TGTGCCAGCAGCGTGGCGGAGGGAAACTACGAGCAGTACTTC.

The CDR3 nucleotides read TGCGCCAGCAGCTCATCTAGTGCTAGCACAGATACGCAGTATTTT. This gives the protein CASSSSSASTDTQYF. The chain recombines TRBV5-1 with TRBJ2-3; no reliable D call. V lost 3 bases and J lost 0, with 11 bases in between. This CDR3 is 15 amino acids long. Germline lookup yields CDR1 SGHRS and CDR2 YFSETQ.

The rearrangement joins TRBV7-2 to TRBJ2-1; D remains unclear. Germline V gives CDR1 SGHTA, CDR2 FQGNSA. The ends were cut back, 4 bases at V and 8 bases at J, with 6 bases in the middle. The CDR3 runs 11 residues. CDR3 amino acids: CASSSKDEQFF. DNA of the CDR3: TGTGCCAGCAGCTCCAAGGATGAGCAGTTCTTC.